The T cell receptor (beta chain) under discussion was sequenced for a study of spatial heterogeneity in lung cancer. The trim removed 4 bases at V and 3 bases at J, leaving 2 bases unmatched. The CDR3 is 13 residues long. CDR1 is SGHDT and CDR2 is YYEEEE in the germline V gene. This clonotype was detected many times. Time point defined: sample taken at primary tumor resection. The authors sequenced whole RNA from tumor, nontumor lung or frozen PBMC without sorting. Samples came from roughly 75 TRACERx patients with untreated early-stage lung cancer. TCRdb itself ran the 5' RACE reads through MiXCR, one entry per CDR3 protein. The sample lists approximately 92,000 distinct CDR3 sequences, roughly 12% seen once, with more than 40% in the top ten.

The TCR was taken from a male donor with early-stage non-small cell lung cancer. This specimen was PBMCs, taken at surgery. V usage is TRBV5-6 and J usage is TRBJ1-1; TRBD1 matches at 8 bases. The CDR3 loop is CASSPDRDTEAFF. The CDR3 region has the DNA TGTGCCAGCAGCCCGGACAGGGACACTGAAGCTTTCTTT. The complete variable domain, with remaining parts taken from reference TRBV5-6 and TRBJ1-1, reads DAGVTQSPTHLIKTRGQQVTLRCSPKSGHDTVSWYQQALGQGPQFIFQYYEEEERQRGNFPDRFSGHQFPNYSSELNVNALLLGDSALYLCASSPDRDTEAFFGQGTRLTVV.